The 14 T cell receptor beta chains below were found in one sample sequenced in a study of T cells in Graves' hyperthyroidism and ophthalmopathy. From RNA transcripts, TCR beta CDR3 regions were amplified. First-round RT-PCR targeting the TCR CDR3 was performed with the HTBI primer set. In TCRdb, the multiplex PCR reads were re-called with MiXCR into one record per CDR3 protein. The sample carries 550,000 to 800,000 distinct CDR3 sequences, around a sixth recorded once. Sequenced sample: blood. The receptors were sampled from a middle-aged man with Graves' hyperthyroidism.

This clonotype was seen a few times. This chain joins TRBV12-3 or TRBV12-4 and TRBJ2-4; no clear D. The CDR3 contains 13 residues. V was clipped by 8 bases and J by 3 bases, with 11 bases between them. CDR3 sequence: CASRPSGKNIQYF. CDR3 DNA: TGTGCCAGCCGGCCTAGTGGCAAAAACATTCAGTACTTC.

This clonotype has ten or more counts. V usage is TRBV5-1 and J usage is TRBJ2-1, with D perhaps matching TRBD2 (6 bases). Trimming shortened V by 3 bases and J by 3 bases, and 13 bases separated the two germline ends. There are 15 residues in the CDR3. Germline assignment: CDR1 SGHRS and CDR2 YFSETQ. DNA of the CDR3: TGCGCCAGCAGCTGGACGGGAGTTGACTACAATGAGCAGTTCTTC. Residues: CASSWTGVDYNEQFF.

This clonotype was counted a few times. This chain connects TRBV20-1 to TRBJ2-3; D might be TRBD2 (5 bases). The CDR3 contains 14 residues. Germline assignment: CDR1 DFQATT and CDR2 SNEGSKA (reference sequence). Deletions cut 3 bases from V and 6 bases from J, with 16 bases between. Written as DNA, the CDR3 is TGCAGTGCTAGTTCGGGGAACTTTAGGGATACGCAGTATTTT. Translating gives CSASSGNFRDTQYF.

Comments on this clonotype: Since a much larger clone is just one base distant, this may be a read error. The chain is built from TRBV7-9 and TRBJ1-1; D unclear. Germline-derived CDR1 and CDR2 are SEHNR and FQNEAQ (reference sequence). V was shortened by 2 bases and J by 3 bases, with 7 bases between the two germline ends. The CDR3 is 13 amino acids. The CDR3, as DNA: TGTGCCAGCAGCTTACTTCTGGACACTGAAGCTTTCTTT. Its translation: CASSLLLDTEAFF.

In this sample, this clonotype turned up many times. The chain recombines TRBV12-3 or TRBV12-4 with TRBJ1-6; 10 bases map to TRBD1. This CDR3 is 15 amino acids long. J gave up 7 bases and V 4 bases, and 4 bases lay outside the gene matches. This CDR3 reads CASSSRQGANSPLHF. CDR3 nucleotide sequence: TGTGCCAGCAGTTCCCGACAGGGGGCGAATTCACCCCTCCACTTT.

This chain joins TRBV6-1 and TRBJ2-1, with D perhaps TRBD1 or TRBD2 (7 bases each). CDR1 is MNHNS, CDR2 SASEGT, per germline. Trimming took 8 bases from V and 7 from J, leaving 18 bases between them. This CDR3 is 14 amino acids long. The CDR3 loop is CASHDREGPNEQFF. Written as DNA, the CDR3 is TGTGCCAGCCACGACAGGGAGGGTCCGAATGAGCAGTTCTTC.

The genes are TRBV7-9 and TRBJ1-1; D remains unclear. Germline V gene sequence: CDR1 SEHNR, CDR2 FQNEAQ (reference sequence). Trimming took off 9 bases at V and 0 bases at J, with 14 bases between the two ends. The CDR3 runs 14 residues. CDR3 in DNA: TGTGCCAGTGAGCCCGGCAGCTTGAACACTGAAGCTTTCTTT. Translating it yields CASEPGSLNTEAFF.

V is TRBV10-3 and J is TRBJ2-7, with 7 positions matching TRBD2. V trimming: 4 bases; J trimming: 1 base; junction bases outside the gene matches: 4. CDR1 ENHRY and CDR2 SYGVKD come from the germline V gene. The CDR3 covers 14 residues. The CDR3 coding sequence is TGTGCCATCAGTGTGGCGGGAGAGTCCTACGAGCAGTACTTC. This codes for CAISVAGESYEQYF.

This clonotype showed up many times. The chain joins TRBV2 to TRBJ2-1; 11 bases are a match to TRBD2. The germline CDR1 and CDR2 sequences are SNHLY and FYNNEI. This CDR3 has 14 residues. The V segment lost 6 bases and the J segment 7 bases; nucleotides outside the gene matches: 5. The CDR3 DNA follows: TGTGCCAGCAGCCTAGCGGGAGGATTGAATGAGCAGTTCTTC. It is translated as CASSLAGGLNEQFF.

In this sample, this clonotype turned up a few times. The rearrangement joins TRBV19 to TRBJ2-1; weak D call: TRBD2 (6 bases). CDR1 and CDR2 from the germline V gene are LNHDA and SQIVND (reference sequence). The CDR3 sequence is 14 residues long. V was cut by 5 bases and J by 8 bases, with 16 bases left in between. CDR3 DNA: TGTGCCAGTAGTCCTTTATGGAGGGGCGATGAGCAGTTCTTC. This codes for CASSPLWRGDEQFF.

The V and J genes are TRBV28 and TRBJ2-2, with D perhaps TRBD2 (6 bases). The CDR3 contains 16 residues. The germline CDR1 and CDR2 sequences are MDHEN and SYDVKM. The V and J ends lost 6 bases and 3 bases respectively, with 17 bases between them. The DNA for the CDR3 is TGTGCCAGCAGCCCCTCGGAACTAGCATACACCGGGGAGCTGTTTTTT. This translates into CASSPSELAYTGELFF.

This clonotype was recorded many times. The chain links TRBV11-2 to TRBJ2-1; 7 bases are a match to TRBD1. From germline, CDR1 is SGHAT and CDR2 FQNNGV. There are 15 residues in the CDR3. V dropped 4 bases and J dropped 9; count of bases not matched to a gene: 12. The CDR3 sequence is CASSSTRGGLSEQFF. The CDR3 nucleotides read TGTGCCAGCAGCTCTACGAGAGGGGGCCTAAGTGAGCAGTTCTTC. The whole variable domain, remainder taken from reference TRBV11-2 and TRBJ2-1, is EAGVAQSPRYKIIEKRQSVAFWCNPISGHATLYWYQQILGQGPKLLIQFQNNGVVDDSQLPKDRFSAERLKGVDSTLKIQPAKLEDSAVYLCASSSTRGGLSEQFFGPGTRLTVL.

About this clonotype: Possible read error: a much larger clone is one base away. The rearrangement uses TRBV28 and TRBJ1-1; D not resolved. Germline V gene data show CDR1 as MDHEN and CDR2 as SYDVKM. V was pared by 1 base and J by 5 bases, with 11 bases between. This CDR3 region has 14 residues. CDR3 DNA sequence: TGTGCCAGCAGTTTATCTGGGATGGGAACTGAAGCTTTCTTT. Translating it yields CASSLSGMGTEAFF.

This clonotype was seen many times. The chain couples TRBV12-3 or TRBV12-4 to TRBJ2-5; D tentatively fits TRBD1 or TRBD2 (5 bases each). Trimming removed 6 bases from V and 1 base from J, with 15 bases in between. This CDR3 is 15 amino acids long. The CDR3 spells CASRSLRGFQETQYF. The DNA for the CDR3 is TGTGCCAGCAGGTCGCTCCGGGGCTTCCAAGAGACCCAGTACTTC.